The present TCR beta chain was sequenced within a study of cytomegalovirus exposure and HLA in healthy donors. In regard to this clone: Its antigen remains unknown.

Study-level points and caveats: An analysis that was carried out later associated 16,000 or so TCR beta sequences with HLA alleles at 0.05 false discovery rate.

The PCR made use of 60 Vbeta and 13 Jbeta primers. Produced via immunoSEQ multiplex PCR; TCRdb's table is partial and in-frame only. The sample lists about 160,000 clones; roughly 79% were seen once. Losses at the gene ends were 1 base for V and 1 base for J; bases not matched to a gene: 3. Germline values: CDR1 KGHSH, CDR2 LQKENI. The CDR3 length is 16 residues. The chain employs TRBV18 and TRBJ2-2; TRBD2 matches 7 bases. Input material: PBMCs. This TCR was recovered from a woman in her thirties or forties in good health and CMV-seronegative. CDR3 residues: CASSPRSGVNTGELFF. The DNA of the CDR3 is TGTGCCAGCTCACCACGCAGCGGGGTGAACACCGGGGAGCTGTTTTTT.